This paragraph covers one T cell receptor beta chain sequence. Its target is unknown. The treatment denotes: roughly 10-day PBMC culture with coronavirus spike peptide pools or control peptides (ViraFEST assay). After expanding antigen-specific T cells with peptide pools, ViraFEST sequenced their TCRs. These data belong to a study of vaccination and CD4 T cells after COVID-19. Turning to the study itself: In culture, cells were exposed to overlapping spike peptides from SARS-CoV-2, HCoV-NL63, HCoV-OC43 and HCoV-229E.

Oncomine TCR Beta short-read sequencing was applied to DNA from cultured CD4+ T cells. TCRdb ran MiXCR on the PCR reads and lists one entry per CDR3 protein. The repertoire consists of around 8,200 distinct CDR3 sequences, with roughly two thirds occurring once and the leading ten covering 37%. Germline V gene data show CDR1 as SGHTA and CDR2 as FQGNSA. V was clipped by 4 bases and J by 8 bases; unmatched bases: 9. The CDR3 covers 14 residues. Regarding the study as a whole: Spike mono-reactivity was found in 304 of the 307 vaccine-specific clones identified in convalescent patients.

Sequenced sample: CD4+ T cells from blood, cultured in vitro. This rearrangement joins TRBV7-2 to TRBJ1-2; TRBD1 matches at 8 bases. This sequence was found in a human donor who had recovered from COVID-19. CDR3 sequence reads: CASSSGQGRRGYTF. The CDR3 DNA is TGTGCCAGCAGCTCCGGACAGGGAAGAAGAGGCTACACCTTC.